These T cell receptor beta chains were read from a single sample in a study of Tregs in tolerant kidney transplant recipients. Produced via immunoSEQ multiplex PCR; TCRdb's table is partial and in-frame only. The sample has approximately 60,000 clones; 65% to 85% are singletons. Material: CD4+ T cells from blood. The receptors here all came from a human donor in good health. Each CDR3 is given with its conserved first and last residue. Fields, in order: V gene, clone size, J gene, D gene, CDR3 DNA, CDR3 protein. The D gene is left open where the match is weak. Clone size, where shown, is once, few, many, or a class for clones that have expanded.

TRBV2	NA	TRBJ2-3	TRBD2	TGTGCCAGCAGTGAATCTAGCGGGAGGGCCCTCGCAGATACGCAGTATTTT	CASSESSGRALADTQYF
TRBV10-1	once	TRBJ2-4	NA	TGCGCCAGCAGTGCAAGGAGACTAGCCAAAAACATTCAGTACTTC	CASSARRLAKNIQYF
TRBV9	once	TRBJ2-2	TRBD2	TGTGCCAGCAGCGTTGGGCTAGCGGGAGGGACCGGGGAGCTGTTTTTT	CASSVGLAGGTGELFF
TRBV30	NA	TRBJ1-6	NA	TGTGCCTGGCGAACGCTCGCCTCAAATTCACCCCTCCACTTT	CAWRTLASNSPLHF
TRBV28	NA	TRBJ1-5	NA	TGTGCCAGCAGTCCCGCGGGGGGCAGCAATCAGCCCCAGCATTTT	CASSPAGGSNQPQHF
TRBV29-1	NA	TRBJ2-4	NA	TGCAGCGTTGAGGTGGGACAACTAAACATTCAGTACTTC	CSVEVGQLNIQYF
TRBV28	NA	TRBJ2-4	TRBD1	TGTGCCAGCAGCGAACTCGGGACAGGGCGAAACATTCAGTACTTC	CASSELGTGRNIQYF
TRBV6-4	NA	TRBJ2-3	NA	TGTGCCAGCAGGAGAGTTTCCCCAGATACGCAGTATTTT	CASRRVSPDTQYF
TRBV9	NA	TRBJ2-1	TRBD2	TGTGCCAGCAGCGTAGGGCATAGCGGGAGTAGTTTTGAGCAGTTCTTC	CASSVGHSGSSFEQFF
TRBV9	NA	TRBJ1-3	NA	TGTGCCAGCAGTAGGGGGGAGGCTGGAAACACCATATATTTT	CASSRGEAGNTIYF
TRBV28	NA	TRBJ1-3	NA	TGTGCCAGCAGTCCACAGGGTTCGTTCTACACCATATATTTT	CASSPQGSFYTIYF
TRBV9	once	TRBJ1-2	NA	TGTGCCAGCAGCGTTATGGGGTATGGCTACACCTTC	CASSVMGYGYTF
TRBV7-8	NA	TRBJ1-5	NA	TGTGCCAGCAGCTCTACGGGGCAAGTTGGTCAGCCCCAGCATTTT	CASSSTGQVGQPQHF
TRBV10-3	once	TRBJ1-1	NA	TGTGCCATCAGTGTCTTGACAGGAGAAGCTTTCTTT	CAISVLTGEAFF
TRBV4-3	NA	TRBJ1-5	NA	TGCGCCAGCAGCCAGTGGTTCGACAATCAGCCCCAGCATTTT	CASSQWFDNQPQHF
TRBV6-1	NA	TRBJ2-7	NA	TGTGCCAGCAGACCCGGAGGGGGGAGCTCCTACGAGCAGTACTTC	CASRPGGGSSYEQYF
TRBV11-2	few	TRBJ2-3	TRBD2	TGTGCCAGCAGCTTAGAAGCGGGGGACACAGATACGCAGTATTTT	CASSLEAGDTDTQYF
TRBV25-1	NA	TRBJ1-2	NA	TGTGCCAGCAGTGAGACAAGTGGCTACACCTTC	CASSETSGYTF
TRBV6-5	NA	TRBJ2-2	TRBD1	TGTGCCAGCAGTCTACAGGGGGTCAACACCGGGGAGCTGTTTTTT	CASSLQGVNTGELFF
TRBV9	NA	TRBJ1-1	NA	TGTGCCAGCAGCACGGGGGCAGGAATGATCACTGAAGCTTTCTTT	CASSTGAGMITEAFF
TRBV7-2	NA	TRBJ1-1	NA	TGTGCCAGCAGCTTACTTCCAGCAAACACTGAAGCTTTCTTT	CASSLLPANTEAFF
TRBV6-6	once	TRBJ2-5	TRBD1	TGTGCCAGCAGTTACGGGGACAGGCGGGGACGGAAGACCCAGTACTTC	CASSYGDRRGRKTQYF
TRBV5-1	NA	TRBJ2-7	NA	TGCGCCAGCAGCGAAGTAGATAGGGGTTCTCGGGAGCAGTACTTC	CASSEVDRGSREQYF
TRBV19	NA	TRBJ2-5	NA	TGTGCCAGTAGTTCACGTTGGGGGGAGACCCAGTACTTC	CASSSRWGETQYF
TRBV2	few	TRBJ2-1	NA	TGTGCCAGCATTTGGGGGGCTAACAATGAGCAGTTCTTC	CASIWGANNEQFF
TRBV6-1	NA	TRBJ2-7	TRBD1	TGTGCCAGCAGTTCCGGGACAGGTTTTCCCTACGAGCAGTACTTC	CASSSGTGFPYEQYF
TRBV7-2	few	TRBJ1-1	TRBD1	TGTGCCAGCAGCTTATTTTCAGGGGGCACTGAAGCTTTCTTT	CASSLFSGGTEAFF
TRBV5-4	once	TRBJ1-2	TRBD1	TGTGCCAGCAGTCCGGACAGGGGGCAAGATGGCTACACCTTC	CASSPDRGQDGYTF
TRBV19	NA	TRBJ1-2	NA	TGTGCCAGTAGTATAAATCACGGCTACACCTTC	CASSINHGYTF
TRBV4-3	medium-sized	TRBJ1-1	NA	TGCGCCAGCAGCCAAGATCGGCTTCCGAACACTGAAGCTTTCTTT	CASSQDRLPNTEAFF
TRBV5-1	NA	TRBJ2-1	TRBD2	TGCGCCAGCAGCTTGCCTAGCGGACACAATGAGCAGTTCTTC	CASSLPSGHNEQFF
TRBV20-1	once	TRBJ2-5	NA	TGCAGTACTTCGCAAGAGACCCAGTACTTC	CSTSQETQYF
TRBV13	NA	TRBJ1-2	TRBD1	TGTGCCAGCAGCTTACGGGCAGGGGGAGACTATGGCTACACCTTC	CASSLRAGGDYGYTF
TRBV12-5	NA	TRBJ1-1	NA	TGTGCTAGTGGTTTGGGGATCGGGGGGCTTACTGAAGCTTTCTTT	CASGLGIGGLTEAFF
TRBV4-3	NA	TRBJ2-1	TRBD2	TGCGCCAGCAGCCGGGAACTACTAGCGGGAGCGATTGAGCAGTTCTTC	CASSRELLAGAIEQFF